This entry features one TCR beta chain sequence. Its binding antigen is unknown. No much larger clone is present one base from it, and per-base qualities are unavailable. Reading the label with the study, this specimen's time point is: about 28 days (+/-7) after the second vaccine dose. AZD1222 recipients given second doses at about 4 weeks or at about 12 weeks were pooled, since spike-specific TCR depth and breadth were not found to differ between the two schedules. The vaccinee samples were drawn from two UK trials, COV001 and COV002, one of which was a single-blind randomized controlled phase 2/3 trial testing AZD1222 (ChAdOx1 nCoV-19) in healthy adults. Trial participant PBMC samples were collected at day 0 and day 28 after the second dose for TCRbeta chain sequencing. CDR1 SGHRS and CDR2 YFSETQ are derived from the germline V gene. V is trimmed back by 4 bases and J by 7 bases, and the junction contains 7 bases that no gene match accounts for. Its CDR3 holds 15 amino acids, cysteine through phenylalanine. The kept DNA is CDR3 alone, 45 bases in frame from the first base.

These data are taken from a study of T cell responses to AZD1222 COVID-19 vaccine (dated by TCRdb to about 2021). Regarding the research as a whole: TCR sequencing was performed for 230 to 250 trial participants, of whom about 200 were given two doses of AZD1222 and some 26 were given two doses of MenACWY control vaccine. Trial participants were enrolled by age into subgroups of 18-55, 56-69 and 70-plus years, and around 150, 29 and 61 TCR-sequenced participants, respectively, were included in these subgroups. Overall study results and their limits: The 56-69-year group was small, and its depth increase did not reach significance, likely because of low power. Conclusions about previously exposed vaccinees are limited because only five or six AZD1222 recipients were SARS-CoV-2 seropositive at baseline. The whole spike protein was spanned by vaccine-associated CD4 TCRs, and dominant responses were seen in regions 160-218 and 743-854. Nearly half of unique spike-specific TCRs reportedly recognized epitopes outside regions mutated in the B.1.351 and B.1.1.7 variants. After two AZD1222 doses, both the breadth and the depth of spike-specific TCRs were significantly higher than at day 0 and than in MenACWY recipients. No day 14 peak-response samples were available, so repertoires were characterized only after the peak T cell response. Participants were mostly white British and included more females than males, and it was suggested by the authors that clonal diversity may have been underestimated.

The CDR3 regions of human TCRbeta chains were analyzed by immunosequencing. Per the authors' processing: TCRs in the repertoires were matched against a reference library of SARS-CoV-2-specific TCRs that had been generated with the MIRA antigen-specificity platform. Breadth meant the fraction of unique TCRs that were SARS-CoV-2-associated, whereas depth meant the fraction of total T cells that were SARS-CoV-2-associated. Each spike-specific TCR was assigned to its reactive spike region and to a CD4 or CD8 class using the MIRA data. Log10-transformed breadth and depth values were compared by one-way ANOVA with Sidak's multiple comparisons tests. Held by TCRdb, this immuneACCESS table contains in-frame sequences only and omits some clones. Under half of the omission traces to an unresolved V gene where checked; the cause of the rest is unknown. The V and J calls and the clone size are those of that table, but D and trimming were determined from the DNA. Recorded for this sample are some 110,000 clones; more than 75% of them occurred a single time. The ten top clones hold approximately 3.5% of the sample.

This specimen consisted of peripheral blood, obtained 28 days after the second AZD1222 dose. Here the chain combines TRBV5-1 and TRBJ2-1; TRBD2 aligns with 11 central bases. The clonotype originates from an adult who received the AZD1222 COVID-19 vaccine. Here the CDR3 is given as CASSALLAGGNEQFF. The DNA sequence is given as TGCGCCAGCAGCGCACTCTTAGCGGGAGGGAATGAGCAGTTCTTC.